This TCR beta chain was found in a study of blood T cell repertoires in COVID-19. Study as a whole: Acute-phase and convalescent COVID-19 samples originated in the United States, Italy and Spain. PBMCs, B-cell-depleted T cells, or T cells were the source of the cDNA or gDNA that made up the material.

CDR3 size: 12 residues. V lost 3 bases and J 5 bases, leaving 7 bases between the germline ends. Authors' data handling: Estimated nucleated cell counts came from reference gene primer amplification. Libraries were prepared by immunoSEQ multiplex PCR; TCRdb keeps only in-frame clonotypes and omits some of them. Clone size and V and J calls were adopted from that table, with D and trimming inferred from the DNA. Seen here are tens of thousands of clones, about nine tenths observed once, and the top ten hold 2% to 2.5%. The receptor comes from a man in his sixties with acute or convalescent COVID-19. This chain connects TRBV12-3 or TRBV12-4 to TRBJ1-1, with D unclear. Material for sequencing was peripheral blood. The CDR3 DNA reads TGTGCCAGCAGTTTGGGCAAAACTGAAGCTTTCTTT. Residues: CASSLGKTEAFF.